This T cell receptor beta chain is from a study of T cell changes during pregnancy in multiple sclerosis. The protocol was immunoSEQ multiplex PCR, while the TCRdb copy is restricted to in-frame clones and leaves out a portion. Here the sample spans 35,000 to 40,000 clones, about 90% being singletons. Sequences were derived from CD4+ T cells from peripheral blood mononuclear cells, sampled in the third trimester of pregnancy. The TCR comes from a female donor with multiple sclerosis, enrolled in a pregnancy study.

The CDR3 DNA reads TGTGCCAGCAGCCCAGGGGGACAGGGCTACGAGCAGTACTTC. Translating gives CASSPGGQGYEQYF. V is TRBV7-6 and J is TRBJ2-7; 9 bases fit TRBD1. From germline, CDR1 is SGHVS and CDR2 FNYEAQ. The V gene end was trimmed by 5 bases and the J gene end by 3 bases; junction bases not matched to a gene: 5. The CDR3 extends over 14 amino acids.